Listed below are T cell receptor beta chains from one sample, sequenced in a study of CD8 T cells in ankylosing spondylitis. TCRdb re-analysed the 5' RACE reads in MiXCR, keeping a single row per CDR3 protein. The sample comprises 340,000 or so distinct CDR3 sequences, over 12% of which are singletons, and roughly 1.1% rests with the top ten. Sequenced sample: blood, either unsorted or a sorted T cell fraction (not recorded which). These receptors all come from a male donor with ankylosing spondylitis or in good health (not recorded which). The CDR3 runs from the conserved cysteine through the conserved F or W. The order of the fields is clone size, D gene, J gene, V gene, CDR3 DNA, CDR3 protein. A D gene is named only where the DNA matches it firmly. Some rows have no size entry. The others give once, few or many, or a class for an expanded clone.

clone_size: .; d_call: TRBD2; j_call: TRBJ2-2; v_call: TRBV5-1; cdr3_nt: TGCGCCAGCAGCTTGGGGACTAGCGGGACCGGGGAGCTGTTTTTT; cdr3_aa: CASSLGTSGTGELFF
clone_size: .; d_call: .; j_call: TRBJ2-1; v_call: TRBV20-1; cdr3_nt: TGCAGTGCTAGTAATAGGGGGGGTCAGCAGTTCTTC; cdr3_aa: CSASNRGGQQFF
clone_size: few; d_call: .; j_call: TRBJ2-3; v_call: TRBV10-1; cdr3_nt: TGCGCCAGCAGTCCGGATCTCAGCACAGATACGCAGTATTTT; cdr3_aa: CASSPDLSTDTQYF
clone_size: few; d_call: .; j_call: TRBJ2-1; v_call: TRBV11-2; cdr3_nt: TGTGCCAGCAGTCAACAGGTCCCCTACAATGAGCAGTTCTTC; cdr3_aa: CASSQQVPYNEQFF
clone_size: few; d_call: TRBD2; j_call: TRBJ2-1; v_call: TRBV5-1; cdr3_nt: TGCGCCAGCAGTCCCGGGGGGGTAGCGGGGTACAATGAGCAGTTCTTC; cdr3_aa: CASSPGGVAGYNEQFF
clone_size: .; d_call: TRBD1; j_call: TRBJ2-7; v_call: TRBV5-1; cdr3_nt: TGCGCCAGCAGCTTATGGGCGTCGGGACAGGGGACCTACGAGCAGTACTTC; cdr3_aa: CASSLWASGQGTYEQYF
clone_size: .; d_call: .; j_call: TRBJ2-5; v_call: TRBV5-1; cdr3_nt: TGCGCCAGCAGCTTGATTAGCGACCAAGAGACCCAGTACTTC; cdr3_aa: CASSLISDQETQYF
clone_size: .; d_call: .; j_call: TRBJ1-6; v_call: TRBV12-3/TRBV12-4; cdr3_nt: TGTGCCAGCAGTTTGGGGGCTCTTAATTCACCCCTCCACTTT; cdr3_aa: CASSLGALNSPLHF
clone_size: few; d_call: .; j_call: TRBJ1-2; v_call: TRBV3-1; cdr3_nt: TGTGCCAGCAGCCTACTTAGTGGGGACCTGGAAGGCTACACCTTC; cdr3_aa: CASSLLSGDLEGYTF
clone_size: few; d_call: .; j_call: TRBJ2-5; v_call: TRBV19; cdr3_nt: TGTGCCAGTAGTATCAAGGAGACCCAGTACTTC; cdr3_aa: CASSIKETQYF
clone_size: few; d_call: .; j_call: TRBJ2-2; v_call: TRBV4-2; cdr3_nt: TGTGCCAGCAGCCAAGTAACAGGGAGTCCCGGGGAGCTGTTTTTT; cdr3_aa: CASSQVTGSPGELFF
clone_size: .; d_call: TRBD2; j_call: TRBJ2-3; v_call: TRBV29-1; cdr3_nt: TGCAGCGTTGGTAGGCTAGCGGGAGCCCCAGATACGCAGTATTTT; cdr3_aa: CSVGRLAGAPDTQYF
clone_size: .; d_call: .; j_call: TRBJ1-2; v_call: TRBV7-2; cdr3_nt: TGTGCCAGCAGCCATGGCGGGGACATCGTTCGCTACACCTTC; cdr3_aa: CASSHGGDIVRYTF
clone_size: many; d_call: .; j_call: TRBJ2-2; v_call: TRBV12-3/TRBV12-4; cdr3_nt: TGTGCCAGCAGCCCCGTATTGAACACCGGGGAGCTGTTTTTT; cdr3_aa: CASSPVLNTGELFF
clone_size: many; d_call: .; j_call: TRBJ2-3; v_call: TRBV24-1; cdr3_nt: TGTGCCACCAGTGATTTCAGGGGCGATACGCAGTATTTT; cdr3_aa: CATSDFRGDTQYF
clone_size: .; d_call: TRBD1; j_call: TRBJ2-3; v_call: TRBV11-2; cdr3_nt: TGTGCCAGCAGCTTAAGGGGGCCGGGCTCTGCACCAAACACAGATACGCAGTATTTT; cdr3_aa: CASSLRGPGSAPNTDTQYF
clone_size: .; d_call: TRBD2; j_call: TRBJ2-1; v_call: TRBV15; cdr3_nt: TGTGCCACCAGCAGAGCGCGGGGGGGGTACAATGAGCAGTTCTTC; cdr3_aa: CATSRARGGYNEQFF
clone_size: few; d_call: .; j_call: TRBJ1-2; v_call: TRBV7-8; cdr3_nt: TGTGCCAGCAGCTTAGTCAGCGGTACGAAGGGGTATGGCTACACCTTC; cdr3_aa: CASSLVSGTKGYGYTF
clone_size: many; d_call: .; j_call: TRBJ2-7; v_call: TRBV12-3/TRBV12-4; cdr3_nt: TGTGCCAGCAGTTTTGGACAAGCCGAGCAGTACTTC; cdr3_aa: CASSFGQAEQYF
clone_size: .; d_call: .; j_call: TRBJ2-3; v_call: TRBV4-1; cdr3_nt: TGCGCCAGCAGCCAAGGTGGGATAAGGACAGATACGCAGTATTTT; cdr3_aa: CASSQGGIRTDTQYF
clone_size: few; d_call: TRBD2; j_call: TRBJ2-2; v_call: TRBV7-8; cdr3_nt: TGTGCCAGCAGCGGAGGGCGGCTAGCGGGAGGGCGGAACACCGGGGAGCTGTTTTTT; cdr3_aa: CASSGGRLAGGRNTGELFF
clone_size: .; d_call: TRBD2; j_call: TRBJ2-5; v_call: TRBV20-1; cdr3_nt: TGCAGTGCTCTCCGGACTAGACAAGAGACCCAGTACTTC; cdr3_aa: CSALRTRQETQYF
clone_size: .; d_call: TRBD2; j_call: TRBJ2-1; v_call: TRBV12-3/TRBV12-4; cdr3_nt: TGTGCCAGCAGTAAGCTAGCGGGGGGTTACAATGAGCAGTTCTTC; cdr3_aa: CASSKLAGGYNEQFF
clone_size: .; d_call: .; j_call: TRBJ1-1; v_call: TRBV13; cdr3_nt: TGTGCCAGCAGCTTAGGCCTCGGGGTTAGGGTGGACACTGAAGCTTTCTTT; cdr3_aa: CASSLGLGVRVDTEAFF
clone_size: few; d_call: .; j_call: TRBJ1-2; v_call: TRBV12-3/TRBV12-4; cdr3_nt: TGTGCCAGCAGGATACAGGGCCGAGGGGGCTACACCTTC; cdr3_aa: CASRIQGRGGYTF
clone_size: .; d_call: .; j_call: TRBJ2-5; v_call: TRBV2; cdr3_nt: TGTGCCAGCGGGGAGATCAGAGAGACCCAGTACTTC; cdr3_aa: CASGEIRETQYF